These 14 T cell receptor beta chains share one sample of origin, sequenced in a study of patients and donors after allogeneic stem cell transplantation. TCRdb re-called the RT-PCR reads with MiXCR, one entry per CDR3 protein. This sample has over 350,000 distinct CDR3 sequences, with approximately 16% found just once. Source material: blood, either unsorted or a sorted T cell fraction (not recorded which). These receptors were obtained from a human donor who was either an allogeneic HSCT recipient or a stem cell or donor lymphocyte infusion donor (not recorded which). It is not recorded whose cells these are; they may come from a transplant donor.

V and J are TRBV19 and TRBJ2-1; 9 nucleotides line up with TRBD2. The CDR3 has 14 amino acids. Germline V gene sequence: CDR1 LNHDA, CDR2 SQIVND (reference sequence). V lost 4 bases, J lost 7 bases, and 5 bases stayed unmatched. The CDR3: CASSSGGALNEQFF. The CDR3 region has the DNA TGTGCCAGTAGTAGCGGGGGGGCGTTGAATGAGCAGTTCTTC.

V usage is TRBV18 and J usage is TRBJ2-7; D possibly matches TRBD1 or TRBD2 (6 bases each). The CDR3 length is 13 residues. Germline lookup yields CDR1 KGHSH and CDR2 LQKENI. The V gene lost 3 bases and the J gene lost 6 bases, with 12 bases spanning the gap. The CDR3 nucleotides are TGTGCCAGCTCACCGATCGAGGGGGGCGAGCAGTACTTC. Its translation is CASSPIEGGEQYF.

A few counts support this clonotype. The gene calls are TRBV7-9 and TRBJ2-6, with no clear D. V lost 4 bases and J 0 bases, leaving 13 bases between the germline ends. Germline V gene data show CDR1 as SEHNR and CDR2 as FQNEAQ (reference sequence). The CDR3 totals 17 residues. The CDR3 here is CASSSSGLYSGANVLTF. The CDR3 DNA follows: TGTGCCAGCAGCTCCTCGGGCCTCTACTCTGGGGCCAACGTCCTGACTTTC. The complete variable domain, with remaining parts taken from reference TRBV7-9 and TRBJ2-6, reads DTGVSQNPRHKITKRGQNVTFRCDPISEHNRLYWYRQTLGQGPEFLTYFQNEAQLEKSRLLSDRFSAERPKGSFSTLEIQRTEQGDSAMYLCASSSSGLYSGANVLTFGAGSRLTVL.

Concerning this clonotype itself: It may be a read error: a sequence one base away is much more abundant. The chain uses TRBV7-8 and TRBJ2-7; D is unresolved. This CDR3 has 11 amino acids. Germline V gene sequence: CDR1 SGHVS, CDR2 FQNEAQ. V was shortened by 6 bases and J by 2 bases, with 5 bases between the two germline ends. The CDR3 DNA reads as TGTGCCAGCAGATCCGCCTACGAGCAGTACTTC. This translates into CASRSAYEQYF.

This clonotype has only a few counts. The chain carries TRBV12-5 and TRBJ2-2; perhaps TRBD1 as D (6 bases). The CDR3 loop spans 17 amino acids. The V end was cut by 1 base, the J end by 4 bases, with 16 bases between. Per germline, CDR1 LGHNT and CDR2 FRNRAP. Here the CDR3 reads CASGLGLDRRGTGELFF. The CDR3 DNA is TGTGCTAGTGGTTTGGGGCTCGACAGGAGAGGCACCGGGGAGCTGTTTTTT.

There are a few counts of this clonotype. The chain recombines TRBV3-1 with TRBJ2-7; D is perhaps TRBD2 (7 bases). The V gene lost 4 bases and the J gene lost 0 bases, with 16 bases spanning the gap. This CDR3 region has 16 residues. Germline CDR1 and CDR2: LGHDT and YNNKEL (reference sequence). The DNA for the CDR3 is TGTGCCAGCAGCCCGAGGCGGGGGCCGTACTCCTACGAGCAGTACTTC. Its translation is CASSPRRGPYSYEQYF.

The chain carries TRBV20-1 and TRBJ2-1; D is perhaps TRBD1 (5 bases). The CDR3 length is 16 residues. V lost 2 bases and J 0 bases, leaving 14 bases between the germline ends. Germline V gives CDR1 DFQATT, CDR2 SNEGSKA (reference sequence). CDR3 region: CSARPRTGSSYNEQFF. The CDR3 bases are TGCAGTGCTAGACCTCGTACAGGAAGCTCCTACAATGAGCAGTTCTTC.

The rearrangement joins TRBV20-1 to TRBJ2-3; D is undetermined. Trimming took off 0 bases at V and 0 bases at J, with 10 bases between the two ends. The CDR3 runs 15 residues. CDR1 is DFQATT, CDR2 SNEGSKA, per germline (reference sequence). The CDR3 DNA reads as TGCAGTGCTAGAGATCTGGGCGGAAGCACAGATACGCAGTATTTT. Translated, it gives CSARDLGGSTDTQYF.

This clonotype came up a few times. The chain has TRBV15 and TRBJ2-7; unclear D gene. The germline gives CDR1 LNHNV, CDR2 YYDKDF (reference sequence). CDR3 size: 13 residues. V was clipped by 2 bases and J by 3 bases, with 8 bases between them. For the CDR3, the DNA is TGTGCCACCAGCAGACTGAATAGCTACGAGCAGTACTTC. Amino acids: CATSRLNSYEQYF.

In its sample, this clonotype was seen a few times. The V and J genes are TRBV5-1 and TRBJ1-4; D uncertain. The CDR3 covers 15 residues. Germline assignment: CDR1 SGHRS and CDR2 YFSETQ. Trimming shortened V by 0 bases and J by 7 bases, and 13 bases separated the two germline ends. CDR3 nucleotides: TGCGCCAGCAGCTTGGACGGATCCCCCATTGAAAAACTGTTTTTT. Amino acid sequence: CASSLDGSPIEKLFF.

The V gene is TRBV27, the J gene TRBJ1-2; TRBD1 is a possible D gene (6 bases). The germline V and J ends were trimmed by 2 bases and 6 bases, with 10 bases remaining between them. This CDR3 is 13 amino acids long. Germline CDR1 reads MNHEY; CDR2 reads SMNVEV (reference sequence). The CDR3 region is CASSLRRGDGYTF. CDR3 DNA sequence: TGTGCCAGCAGTTTAAGGAGGGGGGATGGCTACACCTTC.

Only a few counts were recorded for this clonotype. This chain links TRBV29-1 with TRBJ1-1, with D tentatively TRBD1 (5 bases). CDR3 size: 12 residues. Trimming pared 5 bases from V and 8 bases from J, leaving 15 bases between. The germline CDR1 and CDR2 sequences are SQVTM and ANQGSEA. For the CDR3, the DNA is TGCAGCGTTAACACAGACAGCTCAGAAGCTTTCTTT. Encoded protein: CSVNTDSSEAFF.

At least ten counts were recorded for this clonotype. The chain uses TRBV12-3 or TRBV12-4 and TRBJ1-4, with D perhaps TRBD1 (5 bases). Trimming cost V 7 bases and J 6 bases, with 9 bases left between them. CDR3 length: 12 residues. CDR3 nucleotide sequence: TGTGCCAGCACAGGGACGGATGAAAAACTGTTTTTT. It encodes CASTGTDEKLFF.

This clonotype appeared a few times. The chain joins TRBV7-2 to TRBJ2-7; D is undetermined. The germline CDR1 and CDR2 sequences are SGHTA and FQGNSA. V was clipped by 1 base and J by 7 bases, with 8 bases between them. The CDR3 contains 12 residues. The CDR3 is CASSLGTWEQYF. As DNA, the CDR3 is TGTGCCAGCAGCTTAGGGACCTGGGAGCAGTACTTC.